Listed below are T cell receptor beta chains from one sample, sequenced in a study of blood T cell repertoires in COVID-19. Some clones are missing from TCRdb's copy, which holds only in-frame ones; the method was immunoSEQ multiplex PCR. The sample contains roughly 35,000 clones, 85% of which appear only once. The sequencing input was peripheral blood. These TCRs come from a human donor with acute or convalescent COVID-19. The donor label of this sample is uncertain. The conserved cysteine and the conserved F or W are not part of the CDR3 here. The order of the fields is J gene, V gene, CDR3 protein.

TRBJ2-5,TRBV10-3,AISEGGIETQY
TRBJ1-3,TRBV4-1,ASSQGGQGAATIY
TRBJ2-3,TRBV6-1,ASSAALVRSTDTQY
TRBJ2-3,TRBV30,AWSHGGSWTDTQY
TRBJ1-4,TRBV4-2,ASSQESSRSEKLF
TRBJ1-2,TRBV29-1,SVMGQVYGYT
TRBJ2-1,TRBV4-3,ASSQLLAGGWSEQF
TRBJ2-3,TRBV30,AWRESTDTQY
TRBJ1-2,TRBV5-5,ASSLGRGGIGGYT
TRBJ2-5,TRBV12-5,ASGQTGRRETQY
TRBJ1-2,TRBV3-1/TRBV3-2,ASSFSGDGDYGYT
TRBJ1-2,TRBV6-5,ASSRPGTGNYGYT
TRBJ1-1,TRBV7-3,ASSRQGDTEAF
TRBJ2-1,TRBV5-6,ASRGGSAVTLSYNEQF
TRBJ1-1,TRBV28,ASTRGTGWSNTEAF
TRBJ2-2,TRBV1,TSSLLWTRNTGELF